This TCR beta chain was observed in a study of blood T cell repertoires in COVID-19. Whole-study context: Acute and convalescent COVID-19 samples came from the United States, Italy and Spain. T cells, B-cell-depleted T cells, or PBMCs provided the cDNA or gDNA that served as material.

How the authors handled the data: Estimates of nucleated cell counts were drawn from the amplification of reference gene primers. Profiled with immunoSEQ multiplex PCR; TCRdb holds only in-frame clones, not every one. From that table come the V and J calls and clone size; the DNA was used to work out D and trimming. The table lists some 97,000 clones, 80% of them singletons. CDR1 and CDR2 (germline): MNHGY, SVAAGI. This CDR3 contains 17 residues. Germline trimming cut 0 bases from V and 5 bases from J; bases unmatched to any gene: 13. The chain carries TRBV6-9 and TRBJ2-7, with 7 bases identical to TRBD1. The specimen was peripheral blood. This receptor was identified in a woman in her seventies with acute or convalescent COVID-19. The CDR3 spells CASSYSPRDSPNDEQYF. In nucleotides, the CDR3 is TGTGCCAGCAGTTATTCGCCAAGGGACAGCCCTAACGACGAGCAGTACTTC.